The present T cell receptor beta chain was sequenced within a study of blood T cell repertoires in COVID-19. Libraries were prepared by immunoSEQ multiplex PCR; TCRdb keeps only in-frame clonotypes and omits some of them. The data show around 160,000 clones, about 86% seen once. This CDR3 has 15 residues. With 1 base removed from V and 7 bases from J, the gap between germline ends came to 19 bases. Germline V gives CDR1 SQVTM, CDR2 ANQGSEA. This sequence joins TRBV29-1 and TRBJ1-2; no reliable D call. Material for sequencing was peripheral blood. The receptor was isolated from a woman aged 80 or older with acute or convalescent COVID-19. The CDR3 sequence: CSVEAEGKSGGGYTF. CDR3 nucleotide sequence: TGCAGCGTTGAAGCGGAGGGAAAATCGGGCGGTGGCTACACCTTC.